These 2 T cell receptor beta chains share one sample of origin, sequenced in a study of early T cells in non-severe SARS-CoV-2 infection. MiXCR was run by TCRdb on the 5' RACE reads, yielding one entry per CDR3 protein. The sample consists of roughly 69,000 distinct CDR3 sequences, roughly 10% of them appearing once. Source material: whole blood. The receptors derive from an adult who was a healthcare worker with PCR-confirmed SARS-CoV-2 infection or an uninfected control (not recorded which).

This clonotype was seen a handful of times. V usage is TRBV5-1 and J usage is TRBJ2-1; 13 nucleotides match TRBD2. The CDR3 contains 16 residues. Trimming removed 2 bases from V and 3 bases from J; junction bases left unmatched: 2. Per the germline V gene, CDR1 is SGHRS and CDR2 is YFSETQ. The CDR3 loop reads CASSLGLAGDYNEQFF. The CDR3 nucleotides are TGCGCCAGCAGCTTAGGACTAGCGGGGGACTACAATGAGCAGTTCTTC.

CDR3 sequence reads: CASSQGAHSYNEQFF. In DNA, the CDR3 is TGTGCCAGCAGCCAAGGAGCGCACTCCTACAATGAGCAGTTCTTC. The chain combines TRBV3-1 with TRBJ2-1; D uncertain. Trimming removed 1 base from V and 0 bases from J, with 7 bases in between. Germline loops: CDR1 LGHDT, CDR2 YNNKEL (reference sequence). The CDR3 consists of 15 residues.